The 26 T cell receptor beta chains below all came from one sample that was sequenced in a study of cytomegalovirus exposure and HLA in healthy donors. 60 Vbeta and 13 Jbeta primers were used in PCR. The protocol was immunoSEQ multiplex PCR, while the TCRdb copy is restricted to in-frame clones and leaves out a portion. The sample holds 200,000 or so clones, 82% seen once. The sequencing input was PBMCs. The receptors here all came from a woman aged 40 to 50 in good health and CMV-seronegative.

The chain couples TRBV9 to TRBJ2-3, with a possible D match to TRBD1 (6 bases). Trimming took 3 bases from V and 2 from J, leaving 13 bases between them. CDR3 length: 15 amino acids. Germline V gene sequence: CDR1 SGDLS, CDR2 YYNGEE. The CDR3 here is CASSGGQGYTDTQYF. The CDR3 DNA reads TGTGCCAGCAGCGGGGGGCAGGGCTACACAGATACGCAGTATTTT.

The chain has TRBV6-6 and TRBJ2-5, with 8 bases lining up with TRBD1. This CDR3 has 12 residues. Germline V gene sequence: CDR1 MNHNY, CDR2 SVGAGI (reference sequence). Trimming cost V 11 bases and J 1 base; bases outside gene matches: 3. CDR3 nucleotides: TGTGCCGGGACAGGTCTCCAAGAGACCCAGTACTTC. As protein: CAGTGLQETQYF.

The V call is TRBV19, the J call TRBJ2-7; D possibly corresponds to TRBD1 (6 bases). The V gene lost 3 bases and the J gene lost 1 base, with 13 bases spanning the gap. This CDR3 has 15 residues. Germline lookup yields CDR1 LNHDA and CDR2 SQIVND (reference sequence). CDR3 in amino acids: CASSIYSGASYEQYF. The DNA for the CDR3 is TGTGCCAGTAGTATTTACTCAGGGGCTTCCTACGAGCAGTACTTC.

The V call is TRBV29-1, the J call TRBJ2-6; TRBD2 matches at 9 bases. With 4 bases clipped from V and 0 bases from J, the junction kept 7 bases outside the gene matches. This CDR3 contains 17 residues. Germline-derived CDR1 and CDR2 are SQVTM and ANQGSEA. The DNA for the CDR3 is TGCAGCGTTGTGGGGCGGGAGGGCCACTCTGGGGCCAACGTCCTGACTTTC. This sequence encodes CSVVGREGHSGANVLTF.

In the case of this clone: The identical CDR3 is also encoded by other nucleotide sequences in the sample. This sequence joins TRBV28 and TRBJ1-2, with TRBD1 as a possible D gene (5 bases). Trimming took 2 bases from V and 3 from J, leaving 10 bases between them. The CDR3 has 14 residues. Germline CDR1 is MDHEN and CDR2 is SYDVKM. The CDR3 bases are TGTGCCAGCAGTTTAGGCCAGGGTGACTATGGCTACACCTTC. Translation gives CASSLGQGDYGYTF.

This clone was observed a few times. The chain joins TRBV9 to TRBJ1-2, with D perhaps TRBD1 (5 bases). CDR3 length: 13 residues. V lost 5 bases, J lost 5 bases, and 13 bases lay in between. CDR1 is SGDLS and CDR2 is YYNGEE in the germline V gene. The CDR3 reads CASSLDGGYGYTF. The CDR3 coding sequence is TGTGCCAGCAGTCTTGACGGGGGTTATGGCTACACCTTC. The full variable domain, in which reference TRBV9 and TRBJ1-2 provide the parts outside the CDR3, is DSGVTQTPKHLITATGQRVTLRCSPRSGDLSVYWYQQSLDQGLQFLIQYYNGEERAKGNILERFSAQQFPDLHSELNLSSLELGDSALYFCASSLDGGYGYTFGSGTRLTVV.

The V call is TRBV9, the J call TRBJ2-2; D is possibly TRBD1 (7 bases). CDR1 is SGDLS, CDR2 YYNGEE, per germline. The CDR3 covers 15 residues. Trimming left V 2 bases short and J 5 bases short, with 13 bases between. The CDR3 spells CASSVGGGWTGELFF. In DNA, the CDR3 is TGTGCCAGCAGCGTCGGAGGGGGCTGGACCGGGGAGCTGTTTTTT.

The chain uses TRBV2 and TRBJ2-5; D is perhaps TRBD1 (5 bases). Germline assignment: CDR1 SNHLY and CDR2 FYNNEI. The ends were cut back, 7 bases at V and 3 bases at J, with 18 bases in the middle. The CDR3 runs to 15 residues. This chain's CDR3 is CASTQQGYGKETQYF. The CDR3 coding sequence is TGTGCCAGCACCCAGCAGGGATATGGTAAAGAGACCCAGTACTTC.

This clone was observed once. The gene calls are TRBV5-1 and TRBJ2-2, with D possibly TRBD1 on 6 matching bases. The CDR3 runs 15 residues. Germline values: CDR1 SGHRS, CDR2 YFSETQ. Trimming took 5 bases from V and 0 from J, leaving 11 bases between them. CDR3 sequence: CASRDSIANTGELFF. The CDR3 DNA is TGCGCCAGCAGGGACAGCATCGCGAACACCGGGGAGCTGTTTTTT. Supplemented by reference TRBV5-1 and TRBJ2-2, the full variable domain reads KAGVTQTPRYLIKTRGQQVTLSCSPISGHRSVSWYQQTPGQGLQFLFEYFSETQRNKGNFPGRFSGRQFSNSRSEMNVSTLELGDSALYLCASRDSIANTGELFFGEGSRLTVL.

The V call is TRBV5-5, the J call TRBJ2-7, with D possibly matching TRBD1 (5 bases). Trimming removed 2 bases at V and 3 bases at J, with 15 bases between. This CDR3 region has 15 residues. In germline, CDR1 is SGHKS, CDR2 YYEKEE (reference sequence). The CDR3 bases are TGTGCCAGCAGCTTCCAGGGTCCGACGATCTACGAGCAGTACTTC. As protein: CASSFQGPTIYEQYF.

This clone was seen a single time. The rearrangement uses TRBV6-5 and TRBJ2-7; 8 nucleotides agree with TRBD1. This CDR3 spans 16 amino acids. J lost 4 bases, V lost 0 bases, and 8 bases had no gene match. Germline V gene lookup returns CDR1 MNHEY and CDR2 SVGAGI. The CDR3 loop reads CASSYSLRTGRYEQYF. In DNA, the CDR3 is TGTGCCAGCAGTTACTCGCTTCGGACAGGGAGGTACGAGCAGTACTTC.

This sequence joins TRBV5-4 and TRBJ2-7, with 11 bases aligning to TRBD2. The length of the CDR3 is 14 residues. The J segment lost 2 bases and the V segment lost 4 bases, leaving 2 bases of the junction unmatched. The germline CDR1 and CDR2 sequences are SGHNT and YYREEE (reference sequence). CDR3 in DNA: TGTGCCAGCAGCCCGGGACTAGCGGCCTACGAGCAGTACTTC. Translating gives CASSPGLAAYEQYF.

The CDR3 bases are TGCGCCAGCAGTTTTCAGGGAGGTGGGGCCAACGTCCTGACTTTC. Translated: CASSFQGGGANVLTF. The rearrangement joins TRBV5-1 to TRBJ2-6; possible D gene TRBD2, 6 bases. CDR1 and CDR2 (germline): SGHRS, YFSETQ. The CDR3 is made up of 15 amino acids. V was pared by 5 bases and J by 3 bases, with 12 bases between.

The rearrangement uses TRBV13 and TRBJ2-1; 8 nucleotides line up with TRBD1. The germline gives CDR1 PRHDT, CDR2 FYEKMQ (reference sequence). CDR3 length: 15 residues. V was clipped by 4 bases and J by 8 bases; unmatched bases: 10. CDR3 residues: CASSSGQGGTHEQFF. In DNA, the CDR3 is TGTGCCAGCAGCTCCGGACAGGGAGGTACTCATGAGCAGTTCTTC.

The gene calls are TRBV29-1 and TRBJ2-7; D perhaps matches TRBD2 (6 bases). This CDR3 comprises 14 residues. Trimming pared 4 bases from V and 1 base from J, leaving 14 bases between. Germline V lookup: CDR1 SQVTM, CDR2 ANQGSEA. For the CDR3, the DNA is TGCAGCGTTGGGGCTAGCGTAGGATCCTACGAGCAGTACTTC. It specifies CSVGASVGSYEQYF.

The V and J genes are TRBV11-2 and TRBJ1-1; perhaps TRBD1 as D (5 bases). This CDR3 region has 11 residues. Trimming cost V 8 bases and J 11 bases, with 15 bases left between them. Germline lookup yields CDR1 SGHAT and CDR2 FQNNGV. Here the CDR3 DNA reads TGTGCCAGCGGGAGGGGACGCGAGGCTTTCTTT. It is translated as CASGRGREAFF.

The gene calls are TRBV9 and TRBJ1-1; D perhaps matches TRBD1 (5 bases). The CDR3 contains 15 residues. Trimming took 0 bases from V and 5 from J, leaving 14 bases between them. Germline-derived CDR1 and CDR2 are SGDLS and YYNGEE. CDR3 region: CASSVGRDGNTEAFF. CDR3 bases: TGTGCCAGCAGCGTAGGCAGGGATGGGAATACTGAAGCTTTCTTT.

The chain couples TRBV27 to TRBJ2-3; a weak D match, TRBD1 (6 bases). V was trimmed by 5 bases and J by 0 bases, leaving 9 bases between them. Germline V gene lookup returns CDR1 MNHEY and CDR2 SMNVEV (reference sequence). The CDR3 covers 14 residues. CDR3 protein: CASSGTPSTDTQYF. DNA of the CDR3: TGTGCCAGCAGTGGGACACCTAGCACAGATACGCAGTATTTT.

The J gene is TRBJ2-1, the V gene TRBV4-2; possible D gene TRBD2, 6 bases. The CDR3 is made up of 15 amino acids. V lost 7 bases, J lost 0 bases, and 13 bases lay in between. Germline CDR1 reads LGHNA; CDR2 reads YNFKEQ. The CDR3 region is CASTPGDPSYNEQFF. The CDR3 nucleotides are TGTGCCAGCACCCCGGGGGACCCCTCCTACAATGAGCAGTTCTTC.

The CDR3 DNA reads TGTGCCAGCAGCCAATTTACTAACACTGAAGCTTTCTTT. Translating gives CASSQFTNTEAFF. The chain joins TRBV9 to TRBJ1-1; D uncertain. Germline V gene data show CDR1 as SGDLS and CDR2 as YYNGEE. This CDR3 has 13 residues. V was shortened by 4 bases and J by 2 bases, with 9 bases between the two germline ends.

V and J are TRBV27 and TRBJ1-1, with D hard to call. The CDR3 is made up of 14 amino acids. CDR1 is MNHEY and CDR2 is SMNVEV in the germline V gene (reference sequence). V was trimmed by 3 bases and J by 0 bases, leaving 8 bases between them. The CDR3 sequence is CASSFRGLNTEAFF. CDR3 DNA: TGTGCCAGCAGTTTCCGAGGTCTGAACACTGAAGCTTTCTTT.

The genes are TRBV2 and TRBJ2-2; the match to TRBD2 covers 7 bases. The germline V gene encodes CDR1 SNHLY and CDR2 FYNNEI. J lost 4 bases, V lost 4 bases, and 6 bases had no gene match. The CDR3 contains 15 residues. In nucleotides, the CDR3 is TGTGCCAGCAGTGTATTCGCTAGCGGCACCGGGGAGCTGTTTTTT. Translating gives CASSVFASGTGELFF.

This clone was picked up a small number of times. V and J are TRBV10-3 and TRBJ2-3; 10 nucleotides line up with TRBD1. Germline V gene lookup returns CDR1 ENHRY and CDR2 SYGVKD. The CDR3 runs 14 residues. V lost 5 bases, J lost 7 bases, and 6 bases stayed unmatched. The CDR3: CAISRQGALHTQYF. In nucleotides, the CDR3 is TGTGCCATCAGTCGACAGGGGGCGTTGCATACGCAGTATTTT.

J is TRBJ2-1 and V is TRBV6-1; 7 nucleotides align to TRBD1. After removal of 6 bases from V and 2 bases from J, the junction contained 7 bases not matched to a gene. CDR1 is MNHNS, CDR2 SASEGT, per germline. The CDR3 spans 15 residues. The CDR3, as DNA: TGTGCCAGCAGGAAAACCGGGACAGCCTACAATGAGCAGTTCTTC. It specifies CASRKTGTAYNEQFF.

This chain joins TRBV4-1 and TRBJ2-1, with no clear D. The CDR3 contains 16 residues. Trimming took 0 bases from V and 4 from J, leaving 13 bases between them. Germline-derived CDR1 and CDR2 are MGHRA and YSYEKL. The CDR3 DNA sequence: TGCGCCAGCAGCCAAGACTCGAGAAATCCGTACAATGAGCAGTTCTTC. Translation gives CASSQDSRNPYNEQFF.

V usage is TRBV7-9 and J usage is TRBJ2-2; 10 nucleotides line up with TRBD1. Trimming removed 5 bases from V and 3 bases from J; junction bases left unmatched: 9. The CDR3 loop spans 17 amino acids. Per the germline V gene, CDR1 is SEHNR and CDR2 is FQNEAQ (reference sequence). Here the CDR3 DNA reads TGTGCCAGCAGCCTGGACAGGGGGAGGTCGTACACCGGGGAGCTGTTTTTT. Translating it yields CASSLDRGRSYTGELFF.